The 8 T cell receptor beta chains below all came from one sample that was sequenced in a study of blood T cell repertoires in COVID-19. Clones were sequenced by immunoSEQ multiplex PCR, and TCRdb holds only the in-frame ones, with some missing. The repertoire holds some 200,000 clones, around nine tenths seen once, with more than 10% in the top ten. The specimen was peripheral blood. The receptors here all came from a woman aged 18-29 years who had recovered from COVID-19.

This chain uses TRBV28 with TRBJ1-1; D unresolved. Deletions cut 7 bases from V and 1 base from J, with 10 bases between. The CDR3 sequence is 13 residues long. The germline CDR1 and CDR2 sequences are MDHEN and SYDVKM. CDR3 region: CASTVTGNTEAFF. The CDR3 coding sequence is TGTGCCAGCACGGTGACGGGGAACACTGAAGCTTTCTTT.

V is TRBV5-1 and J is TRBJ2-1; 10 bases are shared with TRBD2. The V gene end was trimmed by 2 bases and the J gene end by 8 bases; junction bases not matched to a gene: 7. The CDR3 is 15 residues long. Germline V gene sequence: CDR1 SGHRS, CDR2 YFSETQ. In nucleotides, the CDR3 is TGCGCCAGCAGCTTCACTAGCGGGATGATCGATGAGCAGTTCTTC. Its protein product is CASSFTSGMIDEQFF.

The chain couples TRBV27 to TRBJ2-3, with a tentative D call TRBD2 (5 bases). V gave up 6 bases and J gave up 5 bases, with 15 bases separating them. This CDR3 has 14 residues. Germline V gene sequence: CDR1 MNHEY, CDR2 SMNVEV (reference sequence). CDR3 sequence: CASSTGGPRDTQYF. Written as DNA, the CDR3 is TGTGCCAGCAGCACGGGCGGGCCAAGAGATACGCAGTATTTT.

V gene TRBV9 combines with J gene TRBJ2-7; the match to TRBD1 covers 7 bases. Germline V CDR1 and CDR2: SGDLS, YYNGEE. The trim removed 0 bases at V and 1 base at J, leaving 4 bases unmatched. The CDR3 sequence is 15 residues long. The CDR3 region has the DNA TGTGCCAGCAGCGTAGGAGGGGGCAGGTCCTACGAGCAGTACTTC. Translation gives CASSVGGGRSYEQYF.

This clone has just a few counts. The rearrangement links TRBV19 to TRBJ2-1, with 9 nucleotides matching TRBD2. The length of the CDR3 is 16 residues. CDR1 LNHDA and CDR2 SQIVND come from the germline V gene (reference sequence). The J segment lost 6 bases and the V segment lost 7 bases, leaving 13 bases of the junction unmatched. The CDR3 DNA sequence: TGTGCCAGTACCCCTGGGGACAGCGGGAGGTTCAATGAGCAGTTCTTC. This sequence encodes CASTPGDSGRFNEQFF.

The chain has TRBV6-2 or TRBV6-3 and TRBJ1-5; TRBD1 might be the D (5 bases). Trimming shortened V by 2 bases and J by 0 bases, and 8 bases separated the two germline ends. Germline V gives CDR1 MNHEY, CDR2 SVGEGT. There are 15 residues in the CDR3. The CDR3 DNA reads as TGTGCCAGCAGTTACGCAGGGTTTAGCAATCAGCCCCAGCATTTT. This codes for CASSYAGFSNQPQHF.

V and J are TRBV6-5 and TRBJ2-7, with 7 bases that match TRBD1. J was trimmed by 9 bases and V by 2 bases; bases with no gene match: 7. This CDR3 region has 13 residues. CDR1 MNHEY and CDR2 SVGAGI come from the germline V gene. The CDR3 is CASSYLGQAGQYF. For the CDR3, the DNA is TGTGCCAGCAGTTACCTCGGACAGGCGGGGCAGTACTTC.

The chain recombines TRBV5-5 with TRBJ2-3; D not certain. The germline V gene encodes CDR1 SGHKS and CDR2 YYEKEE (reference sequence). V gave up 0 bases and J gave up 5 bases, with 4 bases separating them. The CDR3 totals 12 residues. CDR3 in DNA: TGTGCCAGCAGCTTGGCCGGAGATACGCAGTATTTT. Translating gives CASSLAGDTQYF. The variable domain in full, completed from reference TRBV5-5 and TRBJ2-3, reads DAGVTQSPTHLIKTRGQQVTLRCSPISGHKSVSWYQQVLGQGPQFIFQYYEKEERGRGNFPDRFSARQFPNYSSELNVNALLLGDSALYLCASSLAGDTQYFGPGTRLTVL.